This T cell receptor (beta chain) was sequenced in a study of blood T cell dynamics during melanoma immunotherapy. Notes on the study in general: Whether repertoire-driving clones were melanoma-specific could not be determined.

Data came from immunoSEQ multiplex PCR; TCRdb stores just in-frame clones and leaves some out. The data hold roughly 15,000 clones, with 70% to 90% observed a single time. Indicated time point: week 3, after first cycle of checkpoint inhibitor. From germline, CDR1 is MDHEN and CDR2 SYDVKM. This CDR3 spans 11 amino acids. Deletions cut 7 bases from V and 3 bases from J, with 7 bases between. This clone showed up just once. Its antigen is still unknown. Other DNA sequences of this sample code for an identical CDR3. This sequence joins TRBV28 and TRBJ2-7; no firm D call. Sequencing was performed on blood, taken from a patient treated with checkpoint blockade. The receptor was derived from a human donor with melanoma. Here the CDR3 reads CASNRNYEQYF. DNA for the CDR3: TGTGCCAGCAATAGGAACTACGAGCAGTACTTC. The variable domain in full, completed from reference TRBV28 and TRBJ2-7, reads DVKVTQSSRYLVKRTGEKVFLECVQDMDHENMFWYRQDPGLGLRLIYFSYDVKMKEKGDIPEGYSVSREKKERFSLILESASTNQTSMYLCASNRNYEQYFGPGTRLTVT.